These T cell receptor beta chains were read from a single sample in a study of T cell responses to AZD1222 COVID-19 vaccine. TCRdb's copy holds only in-frame clones and misses some; the assay was immunoSEQ multiplex PCR. The sample lists about 99,000 clones, 70% to 90% occurring once. Source: peripheral blood, taken on day 0 of AZD1222 vaccination. The receptors originated from an adult in good health. The CDR3 runs from the conserved cysteine through the conserved F or W. Each record gives: V gene, D gene, J gene, CDR3 length, clone size, CDR3 DNA, CDR3 protein. The D gene is left open where the match is weak. Not every row has a clone size; where given, it reads once, few, many or a size class.

>TRBV12-3/TRBV12-4|NA|TRBJ2-2|13|many
TGTGCCAGCAGTTTTACTAACACCGGGGAGCTGTTTTTT
CASSFTNTGELFF
>TRBV5-8|NA|TRBJ2-1|15|NA
TGTGCCAGCAGCCGAGGTCAGGGTAGGAACAATGAGCAGTTCTTC
CASSRGQGRNNEQFF
>TRBV6-5|NA|TRBJ1-2|14|NA
TGTGCCAGCAGTAAACAGGGAGAGGGCTATGGCTACACCTTC
CASSKQGEGYGYTF
>TRBV15|NA|TRBJ1-1|12|NA
TGTGCCACCAGCAAAGACAGCGTTGAAGCTTTCTTT
CATSKDSVEAFF
>TRBV4-3|NA|TRBJ1-2|17|once
TGCGCCAGCAGCCAAGATTGGAGCAGGCGGCTAGACTATGGCTACACCTTC
CASSQDWSRRLDYGYTF
>TRBV7-8|NA|TRBJ1-1|13|NA
TGTGCCAGCAGCTTAGTCCGGGACACTGAAGCTTTCTTT
CASSLVRDTEAFF
>TRBV3-1/TRBV3-2|TRBD1|TRBJ2-7|17|NA
TGTGCCAGCAGCCCCCCCCTTTCCCCGACAGGGGCAGACGAGCAGTACTTC
CASSPPLSPTGADEQYF
>TRBV7-2|TRBD2|TRBJ2-3|17|NA
TGTGCCAGCAGCTTAGTCGGAGCGGGGGGGCCGGCAGATACGCAGTATTTT
CASSLVGAGGPADTQYF
>TRBV7-8|NA|TRBJ1-2|15|NA
TGTGCCAGCAGCTTAGATCACGGAGCTAACTATGGCTACACCTTC
CASSLDHGANYGYTF
>TRBV5-6|NA|TRBJ2-5|13|NA
TGTGCCAGCAGCTTACATCAGGGGGGCACCCAGTACTTC
CASSLHQGGTQYF
>TRBV11-2|NA|TRBJ1-1|15|NA
TGTGCCAGCAGCTCCGGCGACAGAACGAACACTGAAGCTTTCTTT
CASSSGDRTNTEAFF
>TRBV6-1|NA|TRBJ2-5|15|NA
TGTGCCAGCAGTGAAGCCATAGGGGGCCAAGAGACCCAGTACTTC
CASSEAIGGQETQYF
>TRBV29-1|TRBD1|TRBJ1-2|12|NA
TGCAGCGCAGAACAGGGGGGAAGTGGCTACACCTTC
CSAEQGGSGYTF
>TRBV6-1|TRBD1|TRBJ1-1|17|NA
TGTGCCAGCAGTGAATTGGGACAGGGGCCCATGAACACTGAAGCTTTCTTT
CASSELGQGPMNTEAFF
>TRBV7-2|NA|TRBJ1-6|15|NA
TGTGCCAGCAGCGTACAGGCGTTGGAGGGGGGGACCCTCCACTTT
CASSVQALEGGTLHF
>TRBV5-1|NA|TRBJ1-1|15|NA
TGCGCCAGCAGCTTAGGGAGAATCCCGGGAACTGAAGCTTTCTTT
CASSLGRIPGTEAFF
>TRBV7-7|TRBD2|TRBJ2-3|14|NA
TGTGCTAGCAGCCGGACTAGCGGGGCAGATACGCAGTATTTT
CASSRTSGADTQYF
>TRBV5-4|TRBD2|TRBJ2-5|16|NA
TGTGCCAGCAGCTCCAGAGCGGGGGCGACAGGAGAGACCCAGTACTTC
CASSSRAGATGETQYF
>TRBV7-2|NA|TRBJ1-4|16|NA
TGTGCCAGCAGCCCCCGCCTCGGGAGGGTTAATGAAAAACTGTTTTTT
CASSPRLGRVNEKLFF
>TRBV12-3/TRBV12-4|NA|TRBJ2-1|13|NA
TGTGCCAGCACCCCCAGTGTACCAAGTGAGCAGTTCTTC
CASTPSVPSEQFF
>TRBV5-1|NA|TRBJ1-2|14|NA
TGCGCCAGCAGCCTGGGGATTGGGGCTGGGGGCTACACCTTC
CASSLGIGAGGYTF
>TRBV10-1|NA|TRBJ2-1|10|NA
TGCGCCAGCAACGTAGCAGAGCAGTTCTTC
CASNVAEQFF
>TRBV18|TRBD1|TRBJ1-1|16|NA
TGTGCCAGCTCACCGTTGGCAGGGGGCGGGAGCACTGAAGCTTTCTTT
CASSPLAGGGSTEAFF
>TRBV29-1|NA|TRBJ2-2|14|NA
TGCAGCGTTGAAGATTCTCGGGAGACCGGGGAGCTGTTTTTT
CSVEDSRETGELFF
>TRBV9|TRBD1|TRBJ1-1|16|NA
TGTGCCAGCAGCGTTCGTCCCGGACAGGGGGGATATGAAGCTTTCTTT
CASSVRPGQGGYEAFF
>TRBV4-1|NA|TRBJ1-2|14|NA
TGCGCCAGCAGCCAAGAGTCACAGGGAGATGGCTACACCTTC
CASSQESQGDGYTF
>TRBV12-3/TRBV12-4|NA|TRBJ1-1|11|NA
TGTGCCAGCAGTTTAGGGACTGAAGCTTTCTTT
CASSLGTEAFF
>TRBV20-1|NA|TRBJ1-1|15|NA
TGCAGTGCTAGTCAGGGGCCTAATATGAACACTGAAGCTTTCTTT
CSASQGPNMNTEAFF
>TRBV7-3|NA|TRBJ2-3|14|NA
TGTGCCAGCAGCGCTACAGGATTCACAGATACGCAGTATTTT
CASSATGFTDTQYF
>TRBV19|TRBD1|TRBJ1-1|14|NA
TGTGCCAGTAGTTACAGGGGCCTGAACACTGAAGCTTTCTTT
CASSYRGLNTEAFF
>TRBV7-3|TRBD2|TRBJ2-3|18|NA
TGTGCCAGCAGCTCCACCCCGATGACTAGCGGGAACACAGATACGCAGTATTTT
CASSSTPMTSGNTDTQYF
>TRBV18|NA|TRBJ1-1|13|NA
TGTGCCAGCTCACCGGAAAGTCTCACTGAAGCTTTCTTT
CASSPESLTEAFF
>TRBV6-5|TRBD2|TRBJ2-3|15|NA
TGTGCCAGCACCAAGCGGGGGGCCGAGGGAGATACGCAGTATTTT
CASTKRGAEGDTQYF
>TRBV18|NA|TRBJ1-5|13|NA
TGTGCCAGCTCACAAGGGGGGAATCAGCCCCAGCATTTT
CASSQGGNQPQHF
>TRBV6-4|NA|TRBJ2-6|16|NA
TGTGCCAGCAGTGAAGGGACCGGCTCTGGGGCCAACGTCCTGACTTTC
CASSEGTGSGANVLTF
>TRBV12-5|NA|TRBJ1-4|14|NA
TGTGCTAGTGCTTCCCGAACGGGTGTGGAAAAACTGTTTTTT
CASASRTGVEKLFF
>TRBV19|NA|TRBJ1-2|13|few
TGTGCCAGTACCTCTGGCCGGGGCTATGGCTACACCTTC
CASTSGRGYGYTF
>TRBV6-5|NA|TRBJ1-2|16|NA
TGTGCCAGCAGTTACTCGAAGCGGGGGCGCGGGTCTGGCTACACCTTC
CASSYSKRGRGSGYTF
>TRBV11-2|TRBD1|TRBJ1-4|15|NA
TGTGCCAGCAGCTCCATCAGGGGGACAAATGAAAAACTGTTTTTT
CASSSIRGTNEKLFF
>TRBV4-3|NA|TRBJ2-6|16|few
TGCGCCAGCAGCCAAGAGACGGGGGCGGGGGCCAACGTCCTGACTTTC
CASSQETGAGANVLTF
>TRBV24-1|TRBD2|TRBJ2-5|18|once
TGTGCCACCAGTGCCCCCGCTCTAGCGGGAGGGCCCGGGGAGACCCAGTACTTC
CATSAPALAGGPGETQYF
>TRBV11-2|NA|TRBJ2-7|16|NA
TGTGCCAGCAGCTTAGATTTAGACAGCCTTCTCTACGAGCAGTACTTC
CASSLDLDSLLYEQYF
>TRBV29-1|NA|TRBJ2-1|13|NA
TGCAGCGCACCGGACAATTATAACAATGAGCAGTTCTTC
CSAPDNYNNEQFF
>TRBV30|NA|TRBJ2-2|14|NA
TGTGCCTGGAAGGCCGGGACATTCACCGGGGAGCTGTTTTTT
CAWKAGTFTGELFF
>TRBV7-2|NA|TRBJ2-7|16|NA
TGTGCCAGCAGCTCCCTATCTGGTCGGGGGCCTCGGGAGCAGTACTTC
CASSSLSGRGPREQYF
>TRBV5-1|TRBD2|TRBJ2-1|15|NA
TGTGCCAGCAGATCCACTAGCGGTGTCTTCAATGAGCAGTTCTTC
CASRSTSGVFNEQFF
>TRBV27|NA|TRBJ1-6|14|NA
TGTGCCAGCAGTTTACAGGTCCCTAATTCACCCCTCCACTTT
CASSLQVPNSPLHF
>TRBV2|TRBD2|TRBJ2-5|14|NA
TGTGCCAGCAGGGACTGGGGGGGACAAGAGACCCAGTACTTC
CASRDWGGQETQYF
>TRBV19|NA|TRBJ1-2|14|NA
TGTGCCAGTAACCCTTACGGGATACAGTATGGCTACACCTTC
CASNPYGIQYGYTF
>TRBV18|TRBD1|TRBJ2-2|15|once
TGTGCCAGCTCACTAAGGACAGGCCCAACCGGGGAGCTGTTTTTT
CASSLRTGPTGELFF
>TRBV7-9|TRBD2|TRBJ2-1|15|NA
TGTGCCAGCAGCCCAACTAGCGGGGGCTTCAATGAGCAGTTCTTC
CASSPTSGGFNEQFF
>TRBV5-8|TRBD1|TRBJ1-5|18|NA
TGTGCCAGCAGCTTGGGGACGACAGGGGGGGTAGGCAATCAGCCCCAGCATTTT
CASSLGTTGGVGNQPQHF
>TRBV4-3|TRBD1|TRBJ2-6|20|NA
TGCGCCAGCAGCCACGGAGTGGGACAGGGTCCGGGCTCTGGGGCCAACGTCCTGACTTTC
CASSHGVGQGPGSGANVLTF
>TRBV10-3|NA|TRBJ1-6|16|once
TGTGCCATCAGTGAGTCCGGGGGGGGGAAGAATTCACCCCTCCACTTT
CAISESGGGKNSPLHF